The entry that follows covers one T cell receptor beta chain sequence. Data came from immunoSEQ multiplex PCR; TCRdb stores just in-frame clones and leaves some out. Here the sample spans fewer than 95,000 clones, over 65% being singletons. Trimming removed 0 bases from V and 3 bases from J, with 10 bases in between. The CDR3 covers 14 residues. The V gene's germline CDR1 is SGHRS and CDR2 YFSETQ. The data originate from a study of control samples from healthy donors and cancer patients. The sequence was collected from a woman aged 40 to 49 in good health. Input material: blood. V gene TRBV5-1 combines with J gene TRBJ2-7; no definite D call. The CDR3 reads CASSLGGVDYEQYF. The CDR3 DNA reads TGCGCCAGCAGCTTGGGCGGTGTTGACTACGAGCAGTACTTC.